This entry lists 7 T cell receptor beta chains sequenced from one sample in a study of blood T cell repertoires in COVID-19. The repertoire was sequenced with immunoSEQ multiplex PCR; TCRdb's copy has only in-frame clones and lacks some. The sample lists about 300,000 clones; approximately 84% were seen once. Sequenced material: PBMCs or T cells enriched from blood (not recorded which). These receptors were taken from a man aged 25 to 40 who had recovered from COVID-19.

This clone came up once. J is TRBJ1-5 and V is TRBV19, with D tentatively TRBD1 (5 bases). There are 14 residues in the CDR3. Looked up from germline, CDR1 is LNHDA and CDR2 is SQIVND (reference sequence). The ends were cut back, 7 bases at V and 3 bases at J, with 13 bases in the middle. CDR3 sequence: CASTRVGANQPQHF. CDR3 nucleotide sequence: TGTGCCAGTACCCGGGTAGGGGCCAATCAGCCCCAGCATTTT.

In DNA form, the CDR3 reads TGTGCCAGTAGATCCCCAGGTGGAGGGAGCTGGGGAGAGACCCAGTACTTC. Translated: CASRSPGGGSWGETQYF. The rearrangement uses TRBV19 and TRBJ2-5, with D perhaps matching TRBD2 (6 bases). This CDR3 has 17 amino acids. Per germline, CDR1 LNHDA and CDR2 SQIVND (reference sequence). Trimming removed 6 bases from V and 4 bases from J, with 24 bases in between.

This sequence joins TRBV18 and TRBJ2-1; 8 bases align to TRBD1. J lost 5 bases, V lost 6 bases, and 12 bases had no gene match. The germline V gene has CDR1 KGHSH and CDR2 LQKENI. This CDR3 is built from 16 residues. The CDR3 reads CASSLRQGQWDNEQFF. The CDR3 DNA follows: TGTGCCAGCTCCCTGAGACAGGGGCAATGGGACAATGAGCAGTTCTTC.

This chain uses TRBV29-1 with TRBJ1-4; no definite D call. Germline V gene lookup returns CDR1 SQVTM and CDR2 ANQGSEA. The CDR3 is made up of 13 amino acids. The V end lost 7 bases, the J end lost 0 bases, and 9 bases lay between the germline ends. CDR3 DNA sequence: TGCAGCGCCCTGACATCAACTAATGAAAAACTGTTTTTT. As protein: CSALTSTNEKLFF.

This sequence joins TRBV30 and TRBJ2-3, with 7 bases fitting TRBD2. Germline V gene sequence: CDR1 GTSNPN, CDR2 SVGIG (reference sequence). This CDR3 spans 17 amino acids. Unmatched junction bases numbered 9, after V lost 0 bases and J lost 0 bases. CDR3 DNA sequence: TGTGCCTGGAGTGTACGAAGGAGCGGGATAAGCACAGATACGCAGTATTTT. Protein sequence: CAWSVRRSGISTDTQYF.

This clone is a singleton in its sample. CDR3 nucleotides: TGTGCCAGCAGCCCTTCGAGGGGGACAGATACGCAGTATTTT. Translation gives CASSPSRGTDTQYF. The rearrangement uses TRBV11-2 and TRBJ2-3; D perhaps matches TRBD1 (6 bases). This CDR3 region has 14 residues. The V and J ends lost 5 bases and 3 bases respectively, with 12 bases between them. Germline V CDR1 and CDR2: SGHAT, FQNNGV.

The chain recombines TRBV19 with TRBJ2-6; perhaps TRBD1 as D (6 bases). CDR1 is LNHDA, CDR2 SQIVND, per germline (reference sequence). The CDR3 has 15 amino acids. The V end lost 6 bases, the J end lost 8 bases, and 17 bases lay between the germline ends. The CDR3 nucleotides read TGTGCCAGTAGCCTATTGGGGGCGGGTACCAACGTCCTGACTTTC. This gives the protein CASSLLGAGTNVLTF.